Shown below are 19 T cell receptor beta chains from a single sample sequenced in a study of graft-versus-host responses after intestinal transplantation (dated by TCRdb to about 2021). Their antigens remain unidentified. The sample's time point label, in plain terms: cells obtained before transplantation from donor or recipient. Libraries came from the immunoSEQ multiplex PCR assay. This immuneACCESS table, as held by TCRdb, lists in-frame sequences with V and J called but not all clones. Of the missing ones, under half trace to an unresolved V gene in checked studies; the others have no known cause. For this sample the table gives 85,000 to 100,000 clones, of which around 90% were detected only once. The top ten clones comprise 0.35% of the sample. The sample in question was unstimulated CD4+ T cells sorted from spleen or lymph node cells, obtained before transplant. The receptors stem from a human donor who was the organ donor for an intestinal transplant.

The chain combines TRBV11-2 with TRBJ1-3; 7 bases are shared with TRBD1. The CDR3 has 15 amino acids. V was clipped by 1 base and J by 6 bases; unmatched bases: 6. Germline-derived CDR1 and CDR2 are SGHAT and FQNNGV. As DNA, the CDR3 is TGTGCCAGCAGCTTAGGAGGGGGCGCAGAAAACACCATATATTTT. Protein sequence: CASSLGGGAENTIYF.

The chain joins TRBV5-1 to TRBJ2-3; a possible D gene is TRBD2 (5 bases). Trimming took 0 bases from V and 0 from J, leaving 14 bases between them. The V gene's germline CDR1 is SGHRS and CDR2 YFSETQ. CDR3 size: 17 residues. Here the CDR3 DNA reads TGCGCCAGCAGCTTGGTGGGCGGACTCCTTAGCACAGATACGCAGTATTTT. Its translation is CASSLVGGLLSTDTQYF.

This sequence joins TRBV30 and TRBJ1-1; no clear D. CDR1 and CDR2 (germline): GTSNPN, SVGIG (reference sequence). This CDR3 comprises 15 residues. Trimming shortened V by 5 bases and J by 5 bases, and 21 bases separated the two germline ends. The CDR3: CAWGALANLRTEAFF. CDR3 sequence (DNA): TGTGCCTGGGGAGCCTTGGCAAACCTACGGACTGAAGCTTTCTTT.

The chain recombines TRBV6-5 with TRBJ2-1; 7 nucleotides align to TRBD2. V was clipped by 4 bases and J by 8 bases; unmatched bases: 5. The CDR3 is 13 residues long. Germline CDR1 reads MNHEY; CDR2 reads SVGAGI. The CDR3 spells CASSFTSDHEQFF. Written as DNA, the CDR3 is TGTGCCAGCAGTTTTACTAGCGATCATGAGCAGTTCTTC.

This clone was observed once. This sequence joins TRBV28 and TRBJ2-7; 14 bases are shared with TRBD2. V lost 6 bases, J lost 6 bases, and 7 bases stayed unmatched. In germline, CDR1 is MDHEN, CDR2 SYDVKM. The CDR3 length is 15 residues. In nucleotides, the CDR3 is TGTGCCAGCAGGATCGGCGGGACTAGCGGGAGCGAGCAGTACTTC. Translated, it gives CASRIGGTSGSEQYF.

The chain joins TRBV23-1 to TRBJ2-1; TRBD2 matches at 8 bases. TRBV23-1 is assigned to the ORF class and has an uncertain function. The CDR3 is made up of 15 amino acids. The junction had 6 bases not matched to a gene; V was cut back by 4 bases and J by 4 bases. Here the CDR3 DNA reads TGCGCCAGCAGTCGCACCCGGGGGGGTTACAATGAGCAGTTCTTC. Residues: CASSRTRGGYNEQFF.

This chain joins TRBV11-2 and TRBJ1-1; D gene ambiguous. The germline V and J ends were trimmed by 1 base and 8 bases, with 11 bases remaining between them. Germline CDR1 reads SGHAT; CDR2 reads FQNNGV. There are 13 residues in the CDR3. The CDR3 DNA reads as TGTGCCAGCAGCTTAGCGCAGGTAGGAGAAGCTTTCTTT. Translation gives CASSLAQVGEAFF.

This clone was observed once. The chain carries TRBV11-2 and TRBJ2-7; 8 nucleotides match TRBD1. With 5 bases clipped from V and 1 base from J, the junction kept 4 bases outside the gene matches. Germline CDR1 SGHAT, CDR2 FQNNGV. The CDR3 runs to 14 residues. DNA for the CDR3: TGTGCCAGCAGCACCCGGACAGGGTCCTACGAGCAGTACTTC. Residues: CASSTRTGSYEQYF.

The genes are TRBV28 and TRBJ1-2; maybe TRBD1 (6 bases). CDR1 is MDHEN, CDR2 SYDVKM, per germline. This CDR3 has 13 amino acids. Trimming took 2 bases from V and 4 from J, leaving 8 bases between them. CDR3 sequence (DNA): TGTGCCAGCAGTTTACAGGGGAGCTATGGCTACACCTTC. Protein product: CASSLQGSYGYTF.

This sequence joins TRBV7-6 and TRBJ2-7, with 7 bases aligning to TRBD2. Per the germline V gene, CDR1 is SGHVS and CDR2 is FNYEAQ. J was trimmed by 3 bases and V by 3 bases; bases with no gene match: 20. The CDR3 sequence is 19 residues long. The CDR3 nucleotides read TGTGCCAGCAGCTTTAGTGCTAGCGGAGACTTTTCCATAAACTACGAGCAGTACTTC. The encoded protein is CASSFSASGDFSINYEQYF. Combining the CDR3 with reference TRBV7-6 and TRBJ2-7 gives the whole variable domain GAGVSQSPRYKVTKRGQDVALRCDPISGHVSLYWYRQALGQGPEFLTYFNYEAQQDKSGLPNDRFSAERPEGSISTLTIQRTEQRDSAMYRCASSFSASGDFSINYEQYFGPGTRLTVT.

The chain is built from TRBV4-2 and TRBJ1-5; 7 bases are a match to TRBD1. The length of the CDR3 is 15 residues. V was pared by 0 bases and J by 7 bases, with 6 bases of the junction left unmatched. CDR1 LGHNA and CDR2 YNFKEQ come from the germline V gene. In DNA, the CDR3 is TGTGCCAGCAGCCAAGAGGGACAGTTGGAACAGCCCCAGCATTTT. It codes for CASSQEGQLEQPQHF.

This sequence joins TRBV7-6 and TRBJ1-3; 7 bases are shared with TRBD1. With V trimmed by 5 bases and J by 7 bases, 8 bases remained unmatched. The CDR3 is 14 residues long. Germline CDR1 reads SGHVS; CDR2 reads FNYEAQ. This CDR3 reads CASSPVTGLNTIYF. As DNA, the CDR3 is TGTGCCAGCAGCCCCGTGACAGGGCTTAACACCATATATTTT.

This sequence joins TRBV9 and TRBJ2-3; D ambiguous. V was trimmed by 0 bases and J by 6 bases, leaving 8 bases between them. The CDR3 totals 13 residues. CDR1 and CDR2 (germline): SGDLS, YYNGEE. The CDR3 nucleotides are TGTGCCAGCAGCGTAGCAGTGCGGGATACGCAGTATTTT. Protein sequence: CASSVAVRDTQYF.

In nucleotides, the CDR3 is TGTGCCAGCAGTTACTCGCCGGCGGGAAACACTGAAGCTTTCTTT. Its protein is CASSYSPAGNTEAFF. This rearrangement joins TRBV6-6 to TRBJ1-1; no reliable D call. Trimming removed 0 bases from V and 2 bases from J, with 10 bases in between. The germline CDR1 and CDR2 sequences are MNHNY and SVGAGI (reference sequence). The length of the CDR3 is 15 residues.

The CDR3 DNA is TGTGCCAGCAGCCGTGGAGGTATTAGTGCCCATGGCTACACCTTC. Amino acid sequence: CASSRGGISAHGYTF. The chain uses TRBV6-5 and TRBJ1-2; no clear D. Trimming took off 6 bases at V and 6 bases at J, with 20 bases between the two ends. The CDR3 length is 15 residues. Germline-derived CDR1 and CDR2 are MNHEY and SVGAGI.

The chain couples TRBV19 to TRBJ1-2; TRBD1 is a possible D gene (5 bases). Trimming took 8 bases from V and 8 from J, leaving 30 bases between them. This CDR3 has 17 amino acids. CDR1 and CDR2 (germline): LNHDA, SQIVND (reference sequence). The CDR3 sequence is CASQFLGLGGAERGYTF. The CDR3, as DNA: TGTGCCAGTCAATTTCTCGGATTAGGCGGGGCGGAACGAGGCTACACCTTC.

The V and J genes are TRBV4-1 and TRBJ2-2; 10 bases are shared with TRBD2. CDR3 length equals 19 residues. The V gene's germline CDR1 is MGHRA and CDR2 YSYEKL. J was trimmed by 3 bases and V by 0 bases; bases with no gene match: 10. CDR3 amino acids: CASSQDPAGGPVDTGELFF. Written as DNA, the CDR3 is TGCGCCAGCAGCCAAGACCCAGCGGGAGGGCCGGTTGACACCGGGGAGCTGTTTTTT.

The chain combines TRBV27 with TRBJ2-1; TRBD1 matches at 12 bases. Germline V CDR1 and CDR2: MNHEY, SMNVEV (reference sequence). The V and J ends lost 1 base and 9 bases, in that order; junction bases with no gene match: 4. The CDR3 covers 15 residues. Written as DNA, the CDR3 is TGTGCCAGCAGTTTATTGGGGACAGGGGGCGGTGAGCAGTTCTTC. Protein sequence: CASSLLGTGGGEQFF.

The rearrangement uses TRBV27 and TRBJ1-3, with D unresolved. Germline loops: CDR1 MNHEY, CDR2 SMNVEV (reference sequence). The CDR3 totals 14 residues. V shed 7 bases and J shed 3 bases, with 13 bases lying between them. In DNA, the CDR3 is TGTGCCAGCAAGGAGGGAATACTTGGAAACACCATATATTTT. Amino acids: CASKEGILGNTIYF.